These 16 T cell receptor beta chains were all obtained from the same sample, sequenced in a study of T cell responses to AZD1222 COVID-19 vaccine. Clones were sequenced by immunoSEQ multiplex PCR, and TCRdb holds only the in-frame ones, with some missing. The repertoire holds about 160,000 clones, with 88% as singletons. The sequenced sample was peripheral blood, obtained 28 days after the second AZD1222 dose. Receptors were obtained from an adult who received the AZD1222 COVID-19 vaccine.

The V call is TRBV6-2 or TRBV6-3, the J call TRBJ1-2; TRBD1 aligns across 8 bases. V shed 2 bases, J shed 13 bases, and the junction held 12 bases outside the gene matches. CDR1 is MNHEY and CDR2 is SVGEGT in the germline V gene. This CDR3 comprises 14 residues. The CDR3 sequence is CASSYVFGQGGPTF. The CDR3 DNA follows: TGTGCCAGCAGTTACGTGTTTGGACAGGGAGGTCCCACCTTC.

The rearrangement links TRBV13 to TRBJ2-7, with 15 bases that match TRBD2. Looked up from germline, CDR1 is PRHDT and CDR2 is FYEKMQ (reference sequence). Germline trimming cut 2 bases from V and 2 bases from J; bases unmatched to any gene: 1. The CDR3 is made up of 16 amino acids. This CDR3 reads CASSLWTSGGAYEQYF. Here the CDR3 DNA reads TGTGCCAGCAGCTTATGGACTAGCGGGGGGGCCTACGAGCAGTACTTC.

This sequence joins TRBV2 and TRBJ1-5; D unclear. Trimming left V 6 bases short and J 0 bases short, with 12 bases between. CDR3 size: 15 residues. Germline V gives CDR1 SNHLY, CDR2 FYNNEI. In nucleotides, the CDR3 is TGTGCCAGCAGCGGCGAGGGTCTTAGCAATCAGCCCCAGCATTTT. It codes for CASSGEGLSNQPQHF. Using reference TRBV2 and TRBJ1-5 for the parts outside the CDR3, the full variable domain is EPEVTQTPSHQVTQMGQEVILRCVPISNHLYFYWYRQILGQKVEFLVSFYNNEISEKSEIFDDQFSVERPDGSNFTLKIRSTKLEDSAMYFCASSGEGLSNQPQHFGDGTRLSIL.

CDR3 sequence reads: CASSWGGQPLHF. The CDR3 DNA reads as TGTGCCAGCAGCTGGGGGGGGCAGCCCCTCCACTTT. The chain is built from TRBV7-2 and TRBJ1-6; perhaps TRBD1 as D (6 bases). CDR3 length: 12 residues. V lost 4 bases and J lost 13, with 11 bases in between. Germline CDR1 is SGHTA and CDR2 is FQGNSA.

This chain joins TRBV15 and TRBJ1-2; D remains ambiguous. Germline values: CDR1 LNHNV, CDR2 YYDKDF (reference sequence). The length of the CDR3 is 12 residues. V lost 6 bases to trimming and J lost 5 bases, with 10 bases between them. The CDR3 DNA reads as TGTGCCACCAGAACGGGCGAGTATGGCTACACCTTC. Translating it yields CATRTGEYGYTF.

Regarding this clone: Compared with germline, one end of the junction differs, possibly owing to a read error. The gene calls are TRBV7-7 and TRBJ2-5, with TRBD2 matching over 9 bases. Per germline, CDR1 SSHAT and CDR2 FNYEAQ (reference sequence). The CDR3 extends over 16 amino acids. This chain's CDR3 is CASSLERAGGMETQYF. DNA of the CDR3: TGTGCTAGCAGCTTAGAGCGAGCGGGGGGCATGGAGACCCAGTACTTC.

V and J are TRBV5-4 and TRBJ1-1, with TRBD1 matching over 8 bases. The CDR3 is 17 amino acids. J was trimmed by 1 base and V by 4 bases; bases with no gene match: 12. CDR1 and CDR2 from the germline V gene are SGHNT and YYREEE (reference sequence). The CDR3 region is CASSPGQGATPNTEAFF. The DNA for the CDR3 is TGTGCCAGCAGCCCCGGACAGGGAGCCACTCCGAACACTGAAGCTTTCTTT.

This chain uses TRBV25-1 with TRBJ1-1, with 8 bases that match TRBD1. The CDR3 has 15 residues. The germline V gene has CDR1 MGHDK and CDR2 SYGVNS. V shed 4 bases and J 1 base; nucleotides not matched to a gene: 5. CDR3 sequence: CASSGTGGGNTEAFF. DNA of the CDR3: TGTGCCAGCAGTGGAACAGGGGGTGGGAACACTGAAGCTTTCTTT.

The CDR3 DNA is TGTGCCAGCAGTCGCCCGGGACTACTCGTTGGCACAGATACGCAGTATTTT. It encodes CASSRPGLLVGTDTQYF. This sequence joins TRBV6-6 and TRBJ2-3; TRBD2 matches 7 bases. Germline assignment: CDR1 MNHNY and CDR2 SVGAGI (reference sequence). V trimming: 5 bases; J trimming: 1 base; junction bases outside the gene matches: 12. This CDR3 contains 17 residues.

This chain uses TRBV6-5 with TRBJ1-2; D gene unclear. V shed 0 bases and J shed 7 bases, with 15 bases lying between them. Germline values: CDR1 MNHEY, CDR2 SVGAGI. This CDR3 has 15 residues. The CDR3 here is CASSYSTRRLGGYTF. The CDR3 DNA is TGTGCCAGCAGTTACTCGACCCGAAGATTGGGTGGCTACACCTTC.

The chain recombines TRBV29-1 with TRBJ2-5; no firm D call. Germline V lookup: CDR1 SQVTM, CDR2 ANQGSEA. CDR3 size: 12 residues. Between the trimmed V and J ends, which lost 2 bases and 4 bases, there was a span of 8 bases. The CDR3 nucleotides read TGCAGCGTTGAATTGTCTGGAGAGACCCAGTACTTC. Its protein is CSVELSGETQYF.

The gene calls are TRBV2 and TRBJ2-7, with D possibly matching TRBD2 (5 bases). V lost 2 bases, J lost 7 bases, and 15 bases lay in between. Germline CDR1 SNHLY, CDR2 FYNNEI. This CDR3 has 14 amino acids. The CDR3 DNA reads TGTGCCAGCAGTGAAATGAGGGCCTCCGAAGAGCAGTACTTC. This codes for CASSEMRASEEQYF.

The CDR3 spells CASPWDRGRKAFF. DNA for the CDR3: TGCGCCAGCCCTTGGGACAGGGGTCGTAAAGCTTTCTTT. The chain employs TRBV5-1 and TRBJ1-1, with TRBD1 matching over 10 bases. J gave up 9 bases and V 7 bases, and 9 bases lay outside the gene matches. The germline CDR1 and CDR2 sequences are SGHRS and YFSETQ. The length of the CDR3 is 13 residues.

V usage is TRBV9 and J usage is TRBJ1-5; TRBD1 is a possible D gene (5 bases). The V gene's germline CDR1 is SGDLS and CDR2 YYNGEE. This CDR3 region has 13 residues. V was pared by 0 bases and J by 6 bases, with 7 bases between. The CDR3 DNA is TGTGCCAGCAGCGTAGCTGGGGGTCAGCCCCAGCATTTT. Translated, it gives CASSVAGGQPQHF.

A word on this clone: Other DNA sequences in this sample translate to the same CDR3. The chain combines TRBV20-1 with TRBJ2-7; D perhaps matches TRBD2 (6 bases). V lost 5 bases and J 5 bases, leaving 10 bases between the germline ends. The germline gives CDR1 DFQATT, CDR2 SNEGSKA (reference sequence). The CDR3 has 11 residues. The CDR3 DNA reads TGCAGTGCTGGAGGGGCGGACGAGCAGTACTTC. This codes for CSAGGADEQYF.

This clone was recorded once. CDR3: CASRKTGGPDTQYF. The CDR3 bases are TGTGCCAGCAGGAAGACAGGCGGGCCAGATACGCAGTATTTT. The V gene is TRBV2, the J gene TRBJ2-3, with D perhaps matching TRBD1 (6 bases). The CDR3 has 14 amino acids. V was cut by 6 bases and J by 4 bases, with 14 bases left in between. Germline V gene lookup returns CDR1 SNHLY and CDR2 FYNNEI.